What follows are 30 T cell receptor beta chains derived from one specimen sequenced in a study of T cells in tuberculosis. TCRdb's copy holds only in-frame clones and misses some; the assay was immunoSEQ multiplex PCR. The repertoire holds about 35,000 clones, with 92% as singletons. Time point noted: new active TB diagnosis, blood taken before or within 7 days of starting treatment. The specimen comprised PBMCs, sampled at tuberculosis diagnosis. The receptors were sampled from an adult with tuberculosis. Some clones in this sample may be carry-over from other donors' samples.

This clone was found once. This chain connects TRBV6-1 to TRBJ2-7; D perhaps matches TRBD1 (5 bases). The CDR3 runs to 14 residues. V shed 4 bases and J shed 2 bases, with 12 bases lying between them. CDR1 is MNHNS and CDR2 is SASEGT in the germline V gene. The CDR3 protein is CASSVGARTYEQYF. CDR3 nucleotide sequence: TGTGCCAGCAGTGTTGGGGCGAGAACCTACGAGCAGTACTTC.

The CDR3 DNA reads as TGTGCCAGCAGTGGATCGACAGGCATGAACACTGAAGCTTTCTTT. Protein product: CASSGSTGMNTEAFF. The V call is TRBV27, the J call TRBJ1-1; maybe TRBD1 (6 bases). The length of the CDR3 is 15 residues. CDR1 is MNHEY, CDR2 SMNVEV, per germline (reference sequence). V gave up 5 bases and J gave up 0 bases, with 13 bases separating them.

The CDR3 DNA reads TGTGCCAGCAGCGACAGACAGGGGCTCCCTAACTATGGCTACACCTTC. Amino acids: CASSDRQGLPNYGYTF. The chain is built from TRBV7-6 and TRBJ1-2; 8 positions match TRBD1. V shed 5 bases, J shed 0 bases, and the junction held 8 bases outside the gene matches. CDR1 and CDR2 from the germline V gene are SGHVS and FNYEAQ. The CDR3 consists of 16 residues.

This clone was detected a few times. The V and J genes are TRBV19 and TRBJ1-6; D ambiguous. Between the trimmed V and J ends, which lost 5 bases and 7 bases, there was a span of 12 bases. The CDR3 has 14 amino acids. Germline V CDR1 and CDR2: LNHDA, SQIVND (reference sequence). CDR3 DNA: TGTGCCAGTAGTGTAGGACTCCTGAATTCACCCCTCCACTTT. Encoded protein: CASSVGLLNSPLHF.

This sequence joins TRBV11-2 and TRBJ2-3; possibly TRBD1 for D (6 bases). Trimming took off 4 bases at V and 0 bases at J, with 17 bases between the two ends. CDR3 length: 17 amino acids. Looked up from germline, CDR1 is SGHAT and CDR2 is FQNNGV. This CDR3 is CASSSAGVGDSTDTQYF. In DNA form, the CDR3 reads TGTGCCAGCAGCTCGGCAGGGGTGGGAGACAGCACAGATACGCAGTATTTT.

The V call is TRBV27, the J call TRBJ1-2; a possible D gene is TRBD1 (5 bases). Deletions cut 5 bases from V and 4 bases from J, with 14 bases between. Germline assignment: CDR1 MNHEY and CDR2 SMNVEV (reference sequence). CDR3 length: 14 amino acids. CDR3 DNA: TGTGCCAGCAGTCGCGACAGCCGCTTCTATGGCTACACCTTC. Protein: CASSRDSRFYGYTF.

The CDR3 DNA reads TGTGCCAGCTCACCACAACTAGCGGGGGTTTTGAATGAGCAGTTCTTC. It specifies CASSPQLAGVLNEQFF. V and J are TRBV18 and TRBJ2-1, with 11 bases lining up with TRBD2. J gave up 7 bases and V 1 base, and 6 bases lay outside the gene matches. Germline V gene data show CDR1 as KGHSH and CDR2 as LQKENI. This CDR3 comprises 16 residues.

CDR3: CASSLDVLPTGGEAFF. The CDR3 nucleotides read TGCGCCAGCAGCTTGGACGTACTCCCGACAGGGGGTGAAGCTTTCTTT. The rearrangement uses TRBV5-1 and TRBJ1-1; 9 positions agree with TRBD1. The ends lost 0 bases at V and 7 bases at J; junction bases unmatched: 10. CDR1 and CDR2 (germline): SGHRS, YFSETQ. This CDR3 is 16 amino acids long.

This sequence joins TRBV19 and TRBJ2-7, with 7 bases lining up with TRBD1. Germline lookup yields CDR1 LNHDA and CDR2 SQIVND (reference sequence). The ends lost 3 bases at V and 4 bases at J; junction bases unmatched: 3. CDR3 size: 13 residues. The CDR3 here is CASSIIRGYEQYF. In DNA form, the CDR3 reads TGTGCCAGTAGTATCATCAGGGGGTACGAGCAGTACTTC.

The chain carries TRBV5-5 and TRBJ2-7; maybe TRBD1 (5 bases). CDR3 length equals 15 residues. The germline V gene has CDR1 SGHKS and CDR2 YYEKEE (reference sequence). V lost 2 bases and J 1 base, leaving 13 bases between the germline ends. Here the CDR3 reads CASSLRAGSSYEQYF. In DNA form, the CDR3 reads TGTGCCAGCAGCTTAAGGGCAGGGTCGTCCTACGAGCAGTACTTC.

This clone was counted a single time. The chain employs TRBV30 and TRBJ1-2; D is possibly TRBD1 (6 bases). The CDR3 loop spans 19 amino acids. CDR1 GTSNPN and CDR2 SVGIG come from the germline V gene (reference sequence). Trimming removed 2 bases from V and 0 bases from J, with 25 bases in between. The DNA of the CDR3 is TGTGCCTGGAGTCGATTGGGGGGGCAGGCCATAAACGCTAACTATGGCTACACCTTC. Translation gives CAWSRLGGQAINANYGYTF.

As DNA, the CDR3 is TGCGCCAGCAGCTTGAACAGGGTATATAATTCACCCCTCCACTTT. Translated: CASSLNRVYNSPLHF. V gene TRBV5-1 combines with J gene TRBJ1-6, with D possibly being TRBD1 (6 bases). This CDR3 spans 15 amino acids. Germline CDR1 is SGHRS and CDR2 is YFSETQ. V was pared by 1 base and J by 4 bases, with 9 bases between.

This chain links TRBV30 with TRBJ1-4; 8 bases match TRBD1. V dropped 3 bases and J dropped 3; count of bases not matched to a gene: 6. The CDR3 extends over 15 amino acids. Germline CDR1 and CDR2: GTSNPN and SVGIG (reference sequence). CDR3 sequence: CAWRQQGVPNEKLFF. The CDR3 coding sequence is TGTGCCTGGAGGCAACAGGGGGTACCTAATGAAAAACTGTTTTTT.

The chain carries TRBV5-1 and TRBJ2-7, with 10 positions matching TRBD1. Per germline, CDR1 SGHRS and CDR2 YFSETQ. V shed 5 bases, J shed 2 bases, and the junction held 4 bases outside the gene matches. This CDR3 is 14 amino acids long. CDR3 region: CASSRGQGAYEQYF. CDR3 nucleotide sequence: TGCGCCAGCAGTCGCGGACAGGGGGCCTACGAGCAGTACTTC.

The genes are TRBV30 and TRBJ2-1; maybe TRBD2 (5 bases). CDR1 is GTSNPN, CDR2 SVGIG, per germline (reference sequence). V was clipped by 0 bases and J by 4 bases, with 10 bases between them. This CDR3 has 14 amino acids. The chain's CDR3 is CAWSVLGLYNEQFF. DNA for the CDR3: TGTGCCTGGAGTGTACTAGGGTTGTACAATGAGCAGTTCTTC.

CDR3: CASSLQGPYEQYF. DNA of the CDR3: TGTGCCAGCAGTTTACAGGGCCCCTACGAGCAGTACTTC. The genes are TRBV27 and TRBJ2-7, with D possibly TRBD1 on 5 matching bases. CDR3 size: 13 residues. Germline V gene sequence: CDR1 MNHEY, CDR2 SMNVEV (reference sequence). Between the trimmed V and J ends, which lost 2 bases and 2 bases, there was a span of 7 bases.

The chain carries TRBV4-2 and TRBJ2-3; the match to TRBD2 covers 7 bases. In germline, CDR1 is LGHNA, CDR2 YNFKEQ. Losses at the gene ends were 0 bases for V and 5 bases for J; bases not matched to a gene: 11. The CDR3 sequence is 17 residues long. In nucleotides, the CDR3 is TGTGCCAGCAGCCAAGAGGCGGGCCCCAGCGGGGAAGATACGCAGTATTTT. Its translation: CASSQEAGPSGEDTQYF.

This clone has only one observation. V usage is TRBV7-2 and J usage is TRBJ1-1; D is ambiguous. V lost 1 base and J lost 1, with 13 bases in between. Germline V gene lookup returns CDR1 SGHTA and CDR2 FQGNSA. The CDR3 loop spans 16 amino acids. CDR3 in DNA: TGTGCCAGCAGCTTAGAGTCCGGGATACCGAACACTGAAGCTTTCTTT. This translates into CASSLESGIPNTEAFF.

V is TRBV7-2 and J is TRBJ2-3; 11 nucleotides line up with TRBD1. The germline CDR1 and CDR2 sequences are SGHTA and FQGNSA. V shed 3 bases, J shed 3 bases, and the junction held 2 bases outside the gene matches. The CDR3 length is 15 residues. The CDR3 loop reads CASSFRDRGTDTQYF. CDR3 nucleotides: TGTGCCAGCAGCTTTAGGGACAGGGGGACAGATACGCAGTATTTT.

The rearrangement uses TRBV7-6 and TRBJ2-7, with D perhaps TRBD2 (5 bases). Trimming pared 1 base from V and 3 bases from J, leaving 7 bases between. The CDR3 loop spans 13 amino acids. The V gene's germline CDR1 is SGHVS and CDR2 FNYEAQ. The CDR3: CASSLGEYYEQYF. CDR3 sequence (DNA): TGTGCCAGCAGCTTAGGGGAGTACTACGAGCAGTACTTC.

The chain recombines TRBV5-6 with TRBJ1-1, with TRBD1 matching 7 bases. CDR1 and CDR2 from the germline V gene are SGHDT and YYEEEE. V trimming: 5 bases; J trimming: 8 bases; junction bases outside the gene matches: 9. This CDR3 has 13 residues. CDR3 amino acids: CASRPLQGTEAFF. CDR3 in DNA: TGTGCCAGCAGGCCGCTACAGGGGACAGAAGCTTTCTTT.

The chain employs TRBV5-6 and TRBJ1-2; tentative D call: TRBD1 (6 bases). CDR1 is SGHDT and CDR2 is YYEEEE in the germline V gene. The V end lost 4 bases, the J end lost 1 base, and 14 bases lay between the germline ends. The CDR3 runs 15 residues. The CDR3 loop is CASSGNRVINYGYTF. The DNA for the CDR3 is TGTGCCAGCAGCGGAAACAGGGTTATTAACTATGGCTACACCTTC.

The chain combines TRBV27 with TRBJ2-7; tentatively, D is TRBD1 (5 bases). The CDR3 length is 12 residues. Per the germline V gene, CDR1 is MNHEY and CDR2 is SMNVEV (reference sequence). Trimming left V 2 bases short and J 3 bases short, with 5 bases between. The CDR3 here is CASSLRGYEQYF. CDR3 coding DNA: TGTGCCAGCAGTTTAAGGGGCTACGAGCAGTACTTC.

This chain connects TRBV5-5 to TRBJ1-2, with 9 bases matching TRBD1. The CDR3 length is 17 residues. Trimming removed 1 base from V and 4 bases from J; junction bases left unmatched: 11. Germline CDR1 reads SGHKS; CDR2 reads YYEKEE (reference sequence). CDR3 in DNA: TGTGCCAGCAGCTTGTTGGGACAGGGCCCAACCTCCTATGGCTACACCTTC. Its translation is CASSLLGQGPTSYGYTF.

The chain has TRBV19 and TRBJ2-3, with 8 bases fitting TRBD2. The germline V gene has CDR1 LNHDA and CDR2 SQIVND (reference sequence). The CDR3 consists of 15 residues. The ends lost 7 bases at V and 0 bases at J; junction bases unmatched: 6. In nucleotides, the CDR3 is TGTGCCAGTACCTTAGCGGGGTCTAGCACAGATACGCAGTATTTT. Its translation: CASTLAGSSTDTQYF.

The V gene is TRBV18, the J gene TRBJ1-4; 9 bases agree with TRBD1. J gave up 5 bases and V 3 bases, and 4 bases lay outside the gene matches. This CDR3 region has 15 residues. Germline CDR1 KGHSH, CDR2 LQKENI. The CDR3 spells CASSPPGQGNEKLFF. In DNA, the CDR3 is TGTGCCAGCTCACCCCCGGGACAGGGAAATGAAAAACTGTTTTTT. The full variable domain, completed using reference TRBV18 and TRBJ1-4, is NAGVMQNPRHLVRRRGQEARLRCSPMKGHSHVYWYRQLPEEGLKFMVYLQKENIIDESGMPKERFSAEFPKEGPSILRIQQVVRGDSAAYFCASSPPGQGNEKLFFGSGTQLSVL.

A single count supports this clone. J is TRBJ1-1 and V is TRBV14; D is undetermined. The V end lost 4 bases, the J end lost 8 bases, and 14 bases lay between the germline ends. The CDR3 contains 13 residues. Germline V gives CDR1 SGHDN, CDR2 FVKESK. The DNA of the CDR3 is TGTGCCAGCAGCCTCGAAGAGGGCTGGGAAGCTTTCTTT. This codes for CASSLEEGWEAFF.

This chain uses TRBV7-6 with TRBJ2-1; TRBD2 aligns across 8 bases. The CDR3 is 15 residues long. V lost 4 bases to trimming and J lost 4 bases; unmatched junction nucleotides: 6. CDR1 is SGHVS and CDR2 is FNYEAQ in the germline V gene. CDR3 coding DNA: TGTGCCAGCAGCTCCCGGGTAGCGGGGTACAATGAGCAGTTCTTC. Its protein product is CASSSRVAGYNEQFF.

The V and J genes are TRBV2 and TRBJ1-4, with TRBD1 as a possible D gene (6 bases). The CDR3 is 15 residues long. V gave up 2 bases and J gave up 7 bases, with 14 bases separating them. CDR1 is SNHLY, CDR2 FYNNEI, per germline. The CDR3 DNA sequence: TGTGCCAGCAGTGAACAAGAGGCAGGGGTTGAAAAACTGTTTTTT. Amino acids: CASSEQEAGVEKLFF. Full variable domain (missing parts from reference TRBV2 and TRBJ1-4): EPEVTQTPSHQVTQMGQEVILRCVPISNHLYFYWYRQILGQKVEFLVSFYNNEISEKSEIFDDQFSVERPDGSNFTLKIRSTKLEDSAMYFCASSEQEAGVEKLFFGSGTQLSVL.

The chain employs TRBV27 and TRBJ1-5; 10 nucleotides agree with TRBD1. CDR3 length: 15 residues. Germline assignment: CDR1 MNHEY and CDR2 SMNVEV (reference sequence). V gave up 5 bases and J gave up 6 bases; unmatched junction bases: 7. The CDR3 nucleotides are TGTGCCAGCAGTGGGGGACAGGGGATCGGTCAGCCCCAGCATTTT. This translates into CASSGGQGIGQPQHF.